Reported below is one TCR beta chain. Its target is unknown. The source of the sample is a study of T cell responses to AZD1222 COVID-19 vaccine. General study findings and limits: At 160-218 and 743-854, vaccine-associated CD4 TCRs were dominant, and they spanned spike. Clonal diversity was possibly underestimated, and the donors were mostly white British, with more females.

The protocol was immunoSEQ multiplex PCR, while the TCRdb copy is restricted to in-frame clones and leaves out a portion. The sample lists around 120,000 clones, approximately 84% occurring once. Trimming took off 7 bases at V and 2 bases at J, with 9 bases between the two ends. This CDR3 comprises 14 residues. In germline, CDR1 is MNHEY, CDR2 SVGAGI. The genes are TRBV6-5 and TRBJ1-6, with a weak D call TRBD1 (5 bases). The TCR sequence derives from an adult in good health. Specimen: peripheral blood, collected on day 0 of AZD1222 vaccination. Here the CDR3 DNA reads TGTGCCAGCATTGCGACAGCCTATAATTCACCCCTCCACTTT. It codes for CASIATAYNSPLHF.